The 27 T cell receptor beta chains given below trace back to one sample, sequenced in a study of Ad26.COV2.S vaccination and SARS-CoV-2 variants. Profiled with immunoSEQ multiplex PCR; TCRdb holds only in-frame clones, not every one. The sample has about 500,000 clones, nearly 90% seen once. Treatment noted: 15 to 20 received Ad26.COV2.S at low or high dose, single or two shots; roughly five received placebo; per-sample allocation not given. Repertoires come from day 63 after the first vaccine or placebo injection. Sample: peripheral blood, taken in a trial of Ad26.COV2.S vaccine versus placebo. These receptors were obtained from a person between 18 and 65 years old who received the Ad26.COV2.S COVID-19 vaccine or a placebo.

The CDR3 reads CASSEPEQGGTNEKLFF. DNA for the CDR3: TGTGCCAGCAGCGAACCGGAACAGGGGGGCACTAATGAAAAACTGTTTTTT. This sequence joins TRBV9 and TRBJ1-4; 8 bases agree with TRBD1. The J segment lost 2 bases and the V segment lost 3 bases, leaving 9 bases of the junction unmatched. Germline-derived CDR1 and CDR2 are SGDLS and YYNGEE. The CDR3 contains 17 residues.

This sequence joins TRBV7-2 and TRBJ1-2; D is unresolved. Deletions cut 0 bases from V and 2 bases from J, with 7 bases between. The CDR3 contains 14 residues. Germline V gene sequence: CDR1 SGHTA, CDR2 FQGNSA. CDR3 sequence: CASSLAVGNYGYTF. DNA of the CDR3: TGTGCCAGCAGCTTAGCGGTGGGGAACTATGGCTACACCTTC.

This clone was counted between two and nine times. The rearrangement uses TRBV18 and TRBJ2-5, with TRBD1 matching 8 bases. V lost 3 bases, J lost 5 bases, and 5 bases stayed unmatched. Germline V gene data show CDR1 as KGHSH and CDR2 as LQKENI. The CDR3 consists of 14 residues. The CDR3 protein is CASSPRTGWETQYF. CDR3 bases: TGTGCCAGCTCACCCCGGACAGGGTGGGAGACCCAGTACTTC.

V usage is TRBV4-2 and J usage is TRBJ2-5; tentative D call: TRBD1 (6 bases). The CDR3 totals 14 residues. Germline assignment: CDR1 LGHNA and CDR2 YNFKEQ. Trimming removed 4 bases from V and 1 base from J, with 10 bases in between. This chain's CDR3 is CASSPGTPQETQYF. In DNA form, the CDR3 reads TGTGCCAGCAGCCCCGGGACACCCCAAGAGACCCAGTACTTC.

The V gene is TRBV7-9, the J gene TRBJ1-1; D is undetermined. Germline V gene data show CDR1 as SEHNR and CDR2 as FQNEAQ (reference sequence). The V end lost 1 base, the J end lost 3 bases, and 6 bases lay between the germline ends. This CDR3 is 13 amino acids long. The DNA of the CDR3 is TGTGCCAGCAGCTTAGTTGAGGACACTGAAGCTTTCTTT. Protein: CASSLVEDTEAFF.

The rearrangement uses TRBV5-8 and TRBJ1-6, with D uncertain. In germline, CDR1 is SGHTS, CDR2 YDEGEE. The CDR3 totals 16 residues. V was cut by 0 bases and J by 1 base, with 8 bases left in between. DNA of the CDR3: TGTGCCAGCAGCTTGGTTGCTGGTTCCTATAATTCACCCCTCCACTTT. As protein: CASSLVAGSYNSPLHF.

This chain joins TRBV30 and TRBJ2-7, with TRBD2 matching over 10 bases. Germline CDR1 is GTSNPN and CDR2 is SVGIG (reference sequence). The CDR3 extends over 14 amino acids. The V segment lost 2 bases and the J segment 2 bases; nucleotides outside the gene matches: 3. Here the CDR3 DNA reads TGTGCCTGGAGTACGAGCGGGAGGGCCTACGAGCAGTACTTC. The encoded protein is CAWSTSGRAYEQYF.

This rearrangement joins TRBV6-5 to TRBJ1-3, with 7 bases aligning to TRBD1. CDR1 MNHEY and CDR2 SVGAGI come from the germline V gene. The CDR3 sequence is 15 residues long. The V and J ends lost 7 bases and 1 base, in that order; junction bases with no gene match: 7. As DNA, the CDR3 is TGTGCCAGCATGGACAGGAGAGGGTCTGGAAACACCATATATTTT. It is translated as CASMDRRGSGNTIYF.

The sample holds a few counts of this clone. The genes are TRBV7-9 and TRBJ1-4; D is undetermined. The V gene lost 1 base and the J gene lost 4 bases, with 4 bases spanning the gap. Looked up from germline, CDR1 is SEHNR and CDR2 is FQNEAQ (reference sequence). This CDR3 contains 13 residues. Here the CDR3 reads CASSLEVNEKLFF. CDR3 DNA: TGTGCCAGCAGCTTAGAGGTTAATGAAAAACTGTTTTTT. Complete variable domain (other parts from reference TRBV7-9 and TRBJ1-4): DTGVSQNPRHKITKRGQNVTFRCDPISEHNRLYWYRQTLGQGPEFLTYFQNEAQLEKSRLLSDRFSAERPKGSFSTLEIQRTEQGDSAMYLCASSLEVNEKLFFGSGTQLSVL.

This chain connects TRBV15 to TRBJ2-7; TRBD2 aligns across 11 bases. This CDR3 has 15 residues. Losses at the gene ends were 4 bases for V and 7 bases for J; bases not matched to a gene: 9. The germline V gene has CDR1 LNHNV and CDR2 YYDKDF (reference sequence). The DNA for the CDR3 is TGTGCCACCAGCACGGAACTAGCGGGGGATGCTGAGCAGTACTTC. It is translated as CATSTELAGDAEQYF.

The rearrangement uses TRBV7-8 and TRBJ1-1; tentatively, D is TRBD1 (6 bases). Germline assignment: CDR1 SGHVS and CDR2 FQNEAQ. The CDR3 extends over 13 amino acids. Between the trimmed V and J ends, which lost 3 bases and 4 bases, there was a span of 9 bases. The CDR3 here is CASSLGGATEAFF. DNA for the CDR3: TGTGCCAGCAGCTTGGGGGGGGCCACTGAAGCTTTCTTT.

V usage is TRBV28 and J usage is TRBJ2-5, with D uncertain. V was clipped by 4 bases and J by 6 bases, with 12 bases between them. Germline CDR1 is MDHEN and CDR2 is SYDVKM. The CDR3 contains 13 residues. The CDR3 sequence is CASSSHSSQTQYF. For the CDR3, the DNA is TGTGCCAGCAGTTCCCACTCTAGTCAGACCCAGTACTTC.

The chain is built from TRBV13 and TRBJ2-7; TRBD2 aligns across 12 bases. This CDR3 has 15 residues. The germline CDR1 and CDR2 sequences are PRHDT and FYEKMQ (reference sequence). The V gene end was trimmed by 5 bases and the J gene end by 5 bases; junction bases not matched to a gene: 7. The CDR3 DNA follows: TGTGCCAGCAGCATTCGACTAGCGGGAGTGAACGAGCAGTACTTC. Translating it yields CASSIRLAGVNEQYF.

The CDR3 DNA is TGTGCCAGCAGCTTACGGAATAAAAACTACGAGCAGTACTTC. Translation: CASSLRNKNYEQYF. V is TRBV13 and J is TRBJ2-7; D is undetermined. Trimming took off 2 bases at V and 3 bases at J, with 11 bases between the two ends. The CDR3 extends over 14 amino acids. Germline CDR1 PRHDT, CDR2 FYEKMQ (reference sequence). The whole variable domain, remainder taken from reference TRBV13 and TRBJ2-7, is AAGVIQSPRHLIKEKRETATLKCYPIPRHDTVYWYQQGPGQDPQFLISFYEKMQSDKGSIPDRFSAQQFSDYHSELNMSSLELGDSALYFCASSLRNKNYEQYFGPGTRLTVT.

In its sample, this clone was seen a few times. The genes are TRBV9 and TRBJ2-7; TRBD2 matches at 12 bases. This CDR3 region has 15 residues. V gave up 4 bases and J gave up 1 base; unmatched junction bases: 3. CDR1 and CDR2 from the germline V gene are SGDLS and YYNGEE. For the CDR3, the DNA is TGTGCCAGCAGCCCTGGGACTAGCGGGTCCTACGAGCAGTACTTC. Its protein product is CASSPGTSGSYEQYF.

The rearrangement uses TRBV27 and TRBJ1-5; tentative D call: TRBD1 (5 bases). The V gene lost 6 bases and the J gene lost 7 bases, with 25 bases spanning the gap. The CDR3 has 17 amino acids. Germline V gives CDR1 MNHEY, CDR2 SMNVEV (reference sequence). CDR3 nucleotides: TGTGCCAGCAGCACCTCGGCTCCAGGGTCGTGGGGGCAGCCCCAGCATTTT. Its protein is CASSTSAPGSWGQPQHF.

The chain links TRBV6-5 to TRBJ2-6; D gene uncertain. The CDR3 runs to 13 residues. The germline V gene encodes CDR1 MNHEY and CDR2 SVGAGI. V was clipped by 7 bases and J by 1 base, with 5 bases between them. This CDR3 is CASKGSGANVLTF. In nucleotides, the CDR3 is TGTGCCAGCAAAGGATCTGGGGCCAACGTCCTGACTTTC.

The genes are TRBV10-3 and TRBJ2-3; D might be TRBD2 (5 bases). Trimming cost V 2 bases and J 5 bases, with 11 bases left between them. Germline loops: CDR1 ENHRY, CDR2 SYGVKD. This CDR3 contains 14 residues. CDR3 nucleotide sequence: TGTGCCATCAGTGAGGAAAGGGAGATAGATACGCAGTATTTT. This translates into CAISEEREIDTQYF.

V gene TRBV28 combines with J gene TRBJ2-5; 7 bases fit TRBD2. Per germline, CDR1 MDHEN and CDR2 SYDVKM. This CDR3 is 16 amino acids long. J lost 3 bases, V lost 1 base, and 8 bases had no gene match. CDR3 sequence reads: CASSLSRDYREETQYF. The CDR3 nucleotides are TGTGCCAGCAGTTTATCGCGGGACTATAGGGAAGAGACCCAGTACTTC.

The chain uses TRBV4-1 and TRBJ1-4; no clear D. Germline CDR1 MGHRA, CDR2 YSYEKL. The CDR3 spans 17 residues. V was pared by 3 bases and J by 3 bases, with 17 bases between. CDR3 nucleotide sequence: TGCGCCAGCAGCCACGGGATCCCGCAACTGGCTAATGAAAAACTGTTTTTT. It is translated as CASSHGIPQLANEKLFF.

This clone was found a few times. The CDR3 sequence is CASSPQVGEQYF. In DNA form, the CDR3 reads TGTGCCAGCAGCCCTCAGGTGGGGGAGCAGTACTTC. The chain is built from TRBV9 and TRBJ2-7; D gene unclear. V lost 4 bases and J 7 bases, leaving 12 bases between the germline ends. This CDR3 comprises 12 residues. Germline CDR1 and CDR2: SGDLS and YYNGEE.

The rearrangement joins TRBV12-3 or TRBV12-4 to TRBJ2-1; D not certain. This CDR3 region has 12 residues. V was pared by 2 bases and J by 4 bases, with 3 bases between. CDR3 sequence (DNA): TGTGCCAGCAGTTTACTTTACAATGAGCAGTTCTTC. It codes for CASSLLYNEQFF.

This chain links TRBV9 with TRBJ2-1; D remains ambiguous. The CDR3 covers 14 residues. Germline CDR1 is SGDLS and CDR2 is YYNGEE. V gave up 0 bases and J gave up 5 bases, with 9 bases separating them. CDR3 residues: CASSVGGDHNEQFF. CDR3 in DNA: TGTGCCAGCAGCGTAGGCGGAGACCACAATGAGCAGTTCTTC. The full variable domain, its missing parts supplied by reference TRBV9 and TRBJ2-1, is DSGVTQTPKHLITATGQRVTLRCSPRSGDLSVYWYQQSLDQGLQFLIQYYNGEERAKGNILERFSAQQFPDLHSELNLSSLELGDSALYFCASSVGGDHNEQFFGPGTRLTVL.

This sequence joins TRBV5-8 and TRBJ1-5; D unclear. This CDR3 has 14 residues. Germline CDR1 and CDR2: SGHTS and YDEGEE. Trimming took 7 bases from V and 2 from J, leaving 13 bases between them. The CDR3 here is CASLEGYGNQPQHF. The CDR3 DNA follows: TGTGCCAGCCTTGAGGGCTACGGCAATCAGCCCCAGCATTTT.

The chain employs TRBV4-1 and TRBJ2-1, with a possible D match to TRBD2 (5 bases). Germline V gives CDR1 MGHRA, CDR2 YSYEKL. The CDR3 extends over 15 amino acids. V shed 1 base and J shed 4 bases, with 11 bases lying between them. CDR3 loop: CASSQVGSLYNEQFF. DNA of the CDR3: TGCGCCAGCAGCCAAGTAGGGAGCCTTTACAATGAGCAGTTCTTC.

The CDR3 nucleotides read TGTGCCAGTAGTATTTGGCAGGGGGCAGAGGAAGCTTTCTTT. The encoded protein is CASSIWQGAEEAFF. V and J are TRBV19 and TRBJ1-1, with 8 bases that match TRBD1. CDR1 and CDR2 from the germline V gene are LNHDA and SQIVND (reference sequence). The CDR3 is 14 residues long. V lost 3 bases, J lost 8 bases, and 8 bases stayed unmatched.

The J gene is TRBJ1-1, the V gene TRBV5-1; tentatively, D is TRBD1 (6 bases). Germline V gene data show CDR1 as SGHRS and CDR2 as YFSETQ. This CDR3 is built from 18 residues. Trimming cost V 4 bases and J 2 bases, with 24 bases left between them. CDR3 sequence reads: CASSHQGQIGGTNTEAFF. The CDR3 DNA reads TGCGCCAGCAGCCATCAAGGACAAATAGGGGGGACAAACACTGAAGCTTTCTTT. The full variable domain, rest sourced from reference TRBV5-1 and TRBJ1-1, is KAGVTQTPRYLIKTRGQQVTLSCSPISGHRSVSWYQQTPGQGLQFLFEYFSETQRNKGNFPGRFSGRQFSNSRSEMNVSTLELGDSALYLCASSHQGQIGGTNTEAFFGQGTRLTVV.